This TCR beta chain was captured in a study of blood T cells in healthy people across ages. This clonotype was observed a handful of times. The antigen is not known. With 0 bases clipped from V and 6 bases from J, the junction kept 6 bases outside the gene matches. Germline lookup yields CDR1 MNHNY and CDR2 SVGAGI (reference sequence). The CDR3 loop spans 15 amino acids. Study-level findings and limits: Without sorted subsets, naive and antigen-experienced compartments could not be conclusively compared.

Then a second PCR, running about 6 to 12 cycles, was carried out with a sample-barcoded 5' primer and a J-beta primer mix. A minimum of 2.5 million CDR3-containing paired-end reads was obtained for each sample. From the 5' RACE reads, TCRdb called clonotypes with MiXCR, one entry per CDR3 protein. The data contain about 1,800,000 distinct CDR3 sequences, 28% of them singletons. Healthy Caucasian individuals from Russia aged about 6 to 95 served as donors. The chain is built from TRBV6-6 and TRBJ2-7; 9 bases line up with TRBD1. The specimen was blood. This clonotype was sampled from a woman aged 25 to 39 in good health. The DNA for the CDR3 is TGTGCCAGCAGTTACTCGACGGGACAGGGTGGCGAGCAGTACTTC. Encoded protein: CASSYSTGQGGEQYF.